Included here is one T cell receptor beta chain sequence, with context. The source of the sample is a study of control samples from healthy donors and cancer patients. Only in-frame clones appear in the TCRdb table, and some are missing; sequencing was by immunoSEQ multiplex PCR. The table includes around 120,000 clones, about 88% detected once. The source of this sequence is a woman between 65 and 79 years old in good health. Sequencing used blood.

The CDR3, as DNA: TGTGCCAGCAGCCGCGCAACAGATACGCAGTATTTT. As protein: CASSRATDTQYF. The chain combines TRBV5-4 with TRBJ2-3; D is unresolved. Per germline, CDR1 SGHNT and CDR2 YYREEE (reference sequence). There are 12 residues in the CDR3. Deletions cut 4 bases from V and 3 bases from J, with 6 bases between.